These 22 T cell receptor beta chains were all obtained from the same sample, sequenced in a study of blood T cell repertoires in COVID-19. This table comes from immunoSEQ multiplex PCR, and its TCRdb copy is limited to in-frame clones, with some not included. Of around 450,000 clones in the sample, about nine tenths were seen once. The sample was PBMCs or T cells enriched from blood (not recorded which). The receptors come from a woman between 18 and 30 years old who had recovered from COVID-19.

The chain's CDR3 is CAWSVPTGTNEKLFF. As DNA, the CDR3 is TGTGCCTGGAGTGTCCCGACAGGAACTAATGAAAAACTGTTTTTT. The rearrangement links TRBV30 to TRBJ1-4; D possibly corresponds to TRBD1 (6 bases). Trimming stripped 0 bases from V and 1 base from J, with 9 bases between. The CDR3 consists of 15 residues. CDR1 is GTSNPN, CDR2 SVGIG, per germline (reference sequence).

The CDR3 is CSVGQGDSPLHF. The CDR3 DNA is TGCAGCGTGGGACAGGGAGATTCACCCCTCCACTTT. V gene TRBV29-1 combines with J gene TRBJ1-6, with 9 bases aligning to TRBD1. Germline V gene data show CDR1 as SQVTM and CDR2 as ANQGSEA. Trimming cost V 6 bases and J 8 bases; bases outside gene matches: 2. This CDR3 is built from 12 residues.

The CDR3: CSVEGVIGTGLQETQYF. CDR3 nucleotides: TGCAGCGTTGAAGGTGTCATAGGGACAGGCCTACAAGAGACCCAGTACTTC. The genes are TRBV29-1 and TRBJ2-5; TRBD1 matches at 8 bases. CDR3 size: 17 residues. Germline values: CDR1 SQVTM, CDR2 ANQGSEA. Unmatched junction bases numbered 12, after V lost 1 base and J lost 2 bases.

The DNA of the CDR3 is TGTGCCAGCAGCTTTGGGCTTTACGAGCAGTACTTC. The encoded protein is CASSFGLYEQYF. The chain recombines TRBV5-5 with TRBJ2-7, with D unresolved. CDR1 and CDR2 from the germline V gene are SGHKS and YYEKEE (reference sequence). V lost 2 bases, J lost 4 bases, and 7 bases lay in between. The CDR3 totals 12 residues.

The CDR3 sequence: CASSFGGLGSNEQFF. DNA of the CDR3: TGCGCCAGCAGCTTCGGGGGGCTCGGGAGCAATGAGCAGTTCTTC. The V and J genes are TRBV5-1 and TRBJ2-1, with D perhaps TRBD2 (7 bases). CDR3 length: 15 residues. CDR1 and CDR2 from the germline V gene are SGHRS and YFSETQ. Trimming took off 2 bases at V and 6 bases at J, with 15 bases between the two ends.

The rearrangement uses TRBV4-2 and TRBJ2-5; the match to TRBD2 covers 8 bases. Germline-derived CDR1 and CDR2 are LGHNA and YNFKEQ. This CDR3 contains 15 residues. With V trimmed by 0 bases and J by 5 bases, 5 bases remained unmatched. For the CDR3, the DNA is TGTGCCAGCAGCCAAGACAGCGGGGGAGGGGAGACCCAGTACTTC. Its translation is CASSQDSGGGETQYF.

The chain carries TRBV5-1 and TRBJ2-2; D remains ambiguous. The ends were cut back, 0 bases at V and 3 bases at J, with 9 bases in the middle. The CDR3 has 15 residues. The V gene's germline CDR1 is SGHRS and CDR2 YFSETQ. CDR3 bases: TGCGCCAGCAGCTTGGTCGGGTCCTACACCGGGGAGCTGTTTTTT. Amino acids: CASSLVGSYTGELFF.

The J gene is TRBJ1-4, the V gene TRBV9, with 8 bases matching TRBD1. The V and J ends lost 0 bases and 7 bases, in that order; junction bases with no gene match: 5. Germline assignment: CDR1 SGDLS and CDR2 YYNGEE. The CDR3 runs to 15 residues. The CDR3 DNA reads as TGTGCCAGCAGCGTAGGGACAGGGCAGGGTGAAAAACTGTTTTTT. This codes for CASSVGTGQGEKLFF.

The chain is built from TRBV7-9 and TRBJ2-4; maybe TRBD2 (6 bases). From germline, CDR1 is SEHNR and CDR2 FQNEAQ (reference sequence). The V end lost 3 bases, the J end lost 6 bases, and 12 bases lay between the germline ends. This CDR3 is 14 amino acids long. CDR3: CASSFPGEGNIQYF. The CDR3 DNA follows: TGTGCCAGCAGCTTTCCGGGAGAGGGAAACATTCAGTACTTC.

This rearrangement joins TRBV3-1 (or the pseudogene TRBV3-2) to TRBJ2-7; 7 nucleotides agree with TRBD1. With V trimmed by 4 bases and J by 3 bases, 12 bases remained unmatched. This CDR3 region has 16 residues. Germline lookup yields CDR1 LGHDT and CDR2 YNNKEL (reference sequence). The CDR3 DNA reads TGTGCCAGCAGCCTAGGCGTACAGGGGCCCCTCTACGAGCAGTACTTC. Encoded protein: CASSLGVQGPLYEQYF.

The chain recombines TRBV28 with TRBJ2-7; 13 nucleotides align to TRBD2. V dropped 5 bases and J dropped 1; count of bases not matched to a gene: 11. Germline values: CDR1 MDHEN, CDR2 SYDVKM. The CDR3 length is 18 residues. The CDR3 DNA reads as TGTGCCAGCAGTGAAGGAGGGACTAGCGGGGCTTTTTCCTACGAGCAGTACTTC. Its translation is CASSEGGTSGAFSYEQYF.

V and J are TRBV10-3 and TRBJ2-7; 8 nucleotides match TRBD1. The junction had 5 bases not matched to a gene; V was cut back by 4 bases and J by 6 bases. Germline lookup yields CDR1 ENHRY and CDR2 SYGVKD. The CDR3 is 13 residues long. The chain's CDR3 is CAISGDRQGEQYF. The CDR3 DNA reads as TGTGCCATCAGTGGGGACAGGCAGGGCGAGCAGTACTTC.

V gene TRBV29-1 combines with J gene TRBJ2-7; D may be TRBD1 (6 bases). CDR3 size: 16 residues. CDR1 is SQVTM, CDR2 ANQGSEA, per germline. Trimming removed 5 bases from V and 6 bases from J, with 26 bases in between. DNA of the CDR3: TGCAGCGTTAGGGGGTTTGACTCTCGCTCTAGCTTCGAGCAGTACTTC. This encodes CSVRGFDSRSSFEQYF.

The chain has TRBV5-1 and TRBJ2-1; 7 positions match TRBD1. Germline V lookup: CDR1 SGHRS, CDR2 YFSETQ. Trimming removed 2 bases from V and 7 bases from J; junction bases left unmatched: 3. The CDR3 is 13 residues long. The CDR3, as DNA: TGCGCCAGCAGCTTTGAACAGGGGAATGAGCAGTTCTTC. Translation gives CASSFEQGNEQFF.

This rearrangement joins TRBV11-2 to TRBJ1-1; D perhaps matches TRBD1 (6 bases). Germline CDR1 reads SGHAT; CDR2 reads FQNNGV. The ends were cut back, 4 bases at V and 4 bases at J, with 10 bases in the middle. The CDR3 covers 13 residues. The CDR3 loop is CASSSYRATEAFF. The CDR3 DNA sequence: TGTGCCAGCAGCTCCTACAGGGCCACTGAAGCTTTCTTT.

The V gene is TRBV11-2, the J gene TRBJ1-1, with D maybe TRBD1 (6 bases). CDR1 is SGHAT, CDR2 FQNNGV, per germline. V dropped 0 bases and J dropped 7 bases, with 9 bases sitting between them. CDR3 length equals 13 residues. CDR3 DNA sequence: TGTGCCAGCAGCTTAGAGAGGGGGATTGAAGCTTTCTTT. Translation: CASSLERGIEAFF.

The V and J genes are TRBV6-6 and TRBJ2-7; 8 nucleotides line up with TRBD1. The junction had 15 bases not matched to a gene; V was cut back by 5 bases and J by 3 bases. This CDR3 comprises 17 residues. Germline V gene lookup returns CDR1 MNHNY and CDR2 SVGAGI (reference sequence). This CDR3 is CASSRVSGTGSFYEQYF. The DNA of the CDR3 is TGTGCCAGCAGTCGGGTGTCCGGGACAGGTTCCTTCTACGAGCAGTACTTC.

This sequence joins TRBV7-9 and TRBJ2-1; TRBD1 is a possible D gene (5 bases). Trimming removed 6 bases at V and 9 bases at J, with 12 bases between. Germline CDR1 reads SEHNR; CDR2 reads FQNEAQ (reference sequence). This CDR3 has 12 residues. CDR3 sequence reads: CASSGQGSEQFF. CDR3 nucleotide sequence: TGTGCCAGCAGTGGTCAGGGTAGTGAGCAGTTCTTC.

The chain couples TRBV12-5 to TRBJ2-3, with TRBD2 matching over 9 bases. The CDR3 is made up of 16 amino acids. V gave up 4 bases and J gave up 2 bases; unmatched junction bases: 7. Per germline, CDR1 LGHNT and CDR2 FRNRAP. The CDR3 sequence: CASGSPLAGLTDTQYF. The CDR3 DNA is TGTGCTAGTGGTTCGCCTCTAGCGGGACTCACAGATACGCAGTATTTT.

This clone has just one count. V and J are TRBV6-5 and TRBJ2-5; no definite D call. This CDR3 spans 15 amino acids. CDR1 and CDR2 (germline): MNHEY, SVGAGI. Trimming pared 0 bases from V and 3 bases from J, leaving 11 bases between. The CDR3 DNA reads TGTGCCAGCAGTTACTCGTCAGTCGCTGAAGAGACCCAGTACTTC. Translation gives CASSYSSVAEETQYF.

This chain uses TRBV28 with TRBJ2-7; tentatively, D is TRBD2 (6 bases). Deletions cut 5 bases from V and 5 bases from J, with 13 bases between. This CDR3 comprises 13 residues. The germline V gene encodes CDR1 MDHEN and CDR2 SYDVKM. The CDR3: CASSPRGRDEQYF. In DNA form, the CDR3 reads TGTGCCAGCAGTCCGCGGGGACGTGACGAGCAGTACTTC.

The CDR3, as DNA: TGTGCCAGCAGTGACTCCGGGACAGGGTGTCAGCCCCAGCATTTT. This gives the protein CASSDSGTGCQPQHF. The V call is TRBV6-4, the J call TRBJ1-5; 9 bases match TRBD1. Germline values: CDR1 MRHNA, CDR2 SNTAGT. J lost 6 bases, V lost 0 bases, and 3 bases had no gene match. This CDR3 spans 15 amino acids.